These 4 T cell receptor beta chains originate from one sample sequenced in a study of shared clonotypes between healthy human individuals. Some clones are missing from TCRdb's copy, which holds only in-frame ones; the method was immunoSEQ multiplex PCR. The data contain 900,000 to 1,200,000 clones, about 80% of them singletons. Sequences were obtained from memory CD4+ T cells from PBMCs. As for subset: CD45RA-negative fraction. The receptors derive from a man aged 18-30 years in good health. Some clones in this sample may be carry-over from other donors' samples.

The chain carries TRBV7-8 and TRBJ2-7; D is ambiguous. The CDR3 loop spans 15 amino acids. Germline CDR1 and CDR2: SGHVS and FQNEAQ. The V and J ends lost 0 bases and 2 bases respectively, with 11 bases between them. This chain's CDR3 is CASSLAPGSAYEQYF. As DNA, the CDR3 is TGTGCCAGCAGCTTAGCCCCAGGTTCTGCCTACGAGCAGTACTTC.

The V call is TRBV12-5, the J call TRBJ2-5; possible D gene TRBD1, 5 bases. The CDR3 spans 15 residues. Between the trimmed V and J ends, which lost 2 bases and 5 bases, there was a span of 15 bases. Germline CDR1 is LGHNT and CDR2 is FRNRAP. The CDR3 DNA is TGTGCTAGTGGTTTGAATTTCAGGGCCCAGGAGACCCAGTACTTC. It yields the protein CASGLNFRAQETQYF.

Here the CDR3 reads CASSPDYLGSNTGELFF. As DNA, the CDR3 is TGTGCCAGCAGCCCCGATTATCTGGGTTCGAACACCGGGGAGCTGTTTTTT. This sequence joins TRBV5-6 and TRBJ2-2; no clear D gene. Germline V gene lookup returns CDR1 SGHDT and CDR2 YYEEEE. V lost 4 bases, J lost 0 bases, and 16 bases lay in between. This CDR3 spans 17 amino acids. Complete variable domain (other parts from reference TRBV5-6 and TRBJ2-2): DAGVTQSPTHLIKTRGQQVTLRCSPKSGHDTVSWYQQALGQGPQFIFQYYEEEERQRGNFPDRFSGHQFPNYSSELNVNALLLGDSALYLCASSPDYLGSNTGELFFGEGSRLTVL.

This chain's CDR3 is CASSLGQGNSGANVLTF. CDR3 sequence (DNA): TGTGCCAGCAGCTTAGGACAGGGCAACTCTGGGGCCAACGTCCTGACTTTC. The rearrangement links TRBV7-6 to TRBJ2-6, with TRBD1 matching over 7 bases. The CDR3 consists of 17 residues. The V gene end was trimmed by 1 base and the J gene end by 0 bases; junction bases not matched to a gene: 3. Germline V gene lookup returns CDR1 SGHVS and CDR2 FNYEAQ.